This TCR beta chain stems from a study of blood T cell repertoires in COVID-19. Study-level information: Samples of COVID-19 (acute and convalescent) were obtained from the United States, Italy and Spain. T cells, B-cell-depleted T cells, or PBMCs supplied cDNA or gDNA.

A Seattle source enrolled patients during active infection and followed them longitudinally. In the original processing: For nucleated cells, counts were estimated from reference gene primer amplification. TCRdb's copy holds only in-frame clones and misses some; the assay was immunoSEQ multiplex PCR. V and J calls and clone size follow that table, whereas D and trimming were derived from the DNA. The sample includes some 150,000 clones, approximately 83% seen only once; the top ten take approximately 8%. This clone appeared a single time. This CDR3 is built from 17 residues. Germline-derived CDR1 and CDR2 are LGHDT and YNNKEL (reference sequence). V lost 0 bases, J lost 3 bases, and 17 bases lay in between.

Sequencing used peripheral blood. J is TRBJ1-1 and V is TRBV3-1 (or the pseudogene TRBV3-2); perhaps TRBD1 as D (5 bases). The receptor was isolated from a woman aged 55-75 years with COVID-19, enrolled during active disease. CDR3 loop: CASSQDRIGGDHTEAFF. DNA of the CDR3: TGTGCCAGCAGCCAAGATCGTATAGGAGGGGACCACACTGAAGCTTTCTTT.